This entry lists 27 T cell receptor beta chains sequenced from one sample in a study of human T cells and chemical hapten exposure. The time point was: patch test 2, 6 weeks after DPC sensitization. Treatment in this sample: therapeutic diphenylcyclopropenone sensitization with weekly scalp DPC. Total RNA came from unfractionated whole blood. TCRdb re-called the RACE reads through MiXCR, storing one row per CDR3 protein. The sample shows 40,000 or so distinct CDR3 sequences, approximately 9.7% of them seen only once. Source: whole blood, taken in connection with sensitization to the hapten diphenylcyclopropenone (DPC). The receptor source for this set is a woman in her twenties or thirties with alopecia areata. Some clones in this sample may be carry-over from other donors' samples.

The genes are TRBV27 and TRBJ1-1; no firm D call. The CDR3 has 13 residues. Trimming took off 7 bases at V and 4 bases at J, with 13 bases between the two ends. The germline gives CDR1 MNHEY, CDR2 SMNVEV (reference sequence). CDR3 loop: CASKLGGSTEAFF. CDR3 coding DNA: TGTGCCAGCAAGTTAGGTGGTAGCACTGAAGCTTTCTTT.

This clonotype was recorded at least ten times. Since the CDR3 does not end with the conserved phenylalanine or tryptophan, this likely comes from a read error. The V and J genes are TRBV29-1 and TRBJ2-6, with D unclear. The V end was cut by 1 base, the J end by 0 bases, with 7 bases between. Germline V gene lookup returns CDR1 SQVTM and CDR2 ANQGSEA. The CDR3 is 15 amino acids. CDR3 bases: TGCAGCGTTGAAGTAAAAAGCTCTGGGGCCAACGTCCTGACTGTC. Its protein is CSVEVKSSGANVLTV.

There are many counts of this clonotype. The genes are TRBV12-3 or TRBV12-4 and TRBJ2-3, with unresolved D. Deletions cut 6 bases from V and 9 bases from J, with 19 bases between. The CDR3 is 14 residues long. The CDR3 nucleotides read TGTGCCAGCAGCTCCGGACCTTGGAAGAGCACGCAGTATTTT. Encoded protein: CASSSGPWKSTQYF.

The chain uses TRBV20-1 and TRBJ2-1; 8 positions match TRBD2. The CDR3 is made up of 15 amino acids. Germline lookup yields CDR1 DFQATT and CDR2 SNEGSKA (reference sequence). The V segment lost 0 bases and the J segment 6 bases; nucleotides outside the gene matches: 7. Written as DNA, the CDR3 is TGCAGTGCTAGAGATAGGACTAGCTATGGCAATGAGCAGTTCTTC. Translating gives CSARDRTSYGNEQFF.

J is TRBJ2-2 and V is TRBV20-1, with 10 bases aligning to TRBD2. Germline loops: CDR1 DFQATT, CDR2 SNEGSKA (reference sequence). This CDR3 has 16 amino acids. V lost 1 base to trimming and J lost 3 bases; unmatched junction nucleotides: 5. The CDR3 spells CSARGRGTSDTGELFF. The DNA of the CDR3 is TGCAGTGCTAGAGGTCGTGGGACTAGCGACACCGGGGAGCTGTTTTTT.

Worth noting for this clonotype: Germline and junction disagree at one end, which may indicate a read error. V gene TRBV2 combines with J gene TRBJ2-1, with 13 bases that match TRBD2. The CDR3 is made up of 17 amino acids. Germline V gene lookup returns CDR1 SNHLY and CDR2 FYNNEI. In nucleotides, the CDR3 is TGTGCCAGCAATGAACCCCTCGGACTAGCGGGGGACCAGAGGAAGTTCTTC. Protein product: CASNEPLGLAGDQRKFF.

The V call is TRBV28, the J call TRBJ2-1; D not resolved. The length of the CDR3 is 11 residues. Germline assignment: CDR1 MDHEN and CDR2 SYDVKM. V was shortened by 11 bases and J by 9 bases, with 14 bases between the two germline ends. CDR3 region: CAGISLFEQFF. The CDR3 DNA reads TGTGCCGGCATATCCCTTTTTGAGCAGTTCTTC. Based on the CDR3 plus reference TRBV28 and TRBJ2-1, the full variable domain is DVKVTQSSRYLVKRTGEKVFLECVQDMDHENMFWYRQDPGLGLRLIYFSYDVKMKEKGDIPEGYSVSREKKERFSLILESASTNQTSMYLCAGISLFEQFFGPGTRLTVL.

The CDR3 bases are TGTGCCTGGAGTGGAGGGGGCTCTGGGGCCAACGTCCTGACTTTC. Its protein product is CAWSGGGSGANVLTF. V usage is TRBV30 and J usage is TRBJ2-6; perhaps TRBD1 as D (6 bases). CDR3 length equals 15 residues. V dropped 1 base and J dropped 0 bases, with 7 bases sitting between them. Germline V gives CDR1 GTSNPN, CDR2 SVGIG (reference sequence).

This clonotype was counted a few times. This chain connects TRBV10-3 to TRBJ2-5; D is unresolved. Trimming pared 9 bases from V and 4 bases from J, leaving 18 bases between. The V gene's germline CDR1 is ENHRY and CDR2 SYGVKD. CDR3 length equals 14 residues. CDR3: CAIRTDGAGETQYF. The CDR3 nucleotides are TGTGCCATTAGAACGGACGGAGCTGGAGAGACCCAGTACTTC.

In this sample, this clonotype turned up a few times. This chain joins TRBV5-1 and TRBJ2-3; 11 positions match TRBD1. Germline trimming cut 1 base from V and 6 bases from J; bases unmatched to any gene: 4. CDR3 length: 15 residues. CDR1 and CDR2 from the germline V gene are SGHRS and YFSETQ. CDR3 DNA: TGCGCCAGCAGCTTGTCGGGACAGGGGGTGGATACGCAGTATTTT. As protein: CASSLSGQGVDTQYF. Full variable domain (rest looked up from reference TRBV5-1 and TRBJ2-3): KAGVTQTPRYLIKTRGQQVTLSCSPISGHRSVSWYQQTPGQGLQFLFEYFSETQRNKGNFPGRFSGRQFSNSRSEMNVSTLELGDSALYLCASSLSGQGVDTQYFGPGTRLTVL.

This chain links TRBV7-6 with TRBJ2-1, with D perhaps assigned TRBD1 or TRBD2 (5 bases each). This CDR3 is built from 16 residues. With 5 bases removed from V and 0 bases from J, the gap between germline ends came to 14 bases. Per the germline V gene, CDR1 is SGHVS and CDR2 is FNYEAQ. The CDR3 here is CASSQERGSSYNEQFF. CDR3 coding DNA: TGTGCCAGCAGCCAGGAGAGGGGAAGCTCCTACAATGAGCAGTTCTTC.

This chain's CDR3 is CASSLGTGSATGELFF. The CDR3 DNA reads as TGTGCCAGCAGCTTAGGGACAGGGAGTGCCACCGGGGAGCTGTTTTTT. V and J are TRBV7-9 and TRBJ2-2; 8 bases line up with TRBD1. With V trimmed by 1 base and J by 4 bases, 5 bases remained unmatched. Per the germline V gene, CDR1 is SEHNR and CDR2 is FQNEAQ (reference sequence). This CDR3 has 16 residues.

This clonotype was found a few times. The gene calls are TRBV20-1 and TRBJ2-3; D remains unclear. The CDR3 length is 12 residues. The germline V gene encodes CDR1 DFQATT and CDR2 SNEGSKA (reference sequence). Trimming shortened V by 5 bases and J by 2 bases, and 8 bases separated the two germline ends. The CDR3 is CSADDLTDTQYF. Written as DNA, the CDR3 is TGCAGTGCTGATGACCTCACAGATACGCAGTATTTT.

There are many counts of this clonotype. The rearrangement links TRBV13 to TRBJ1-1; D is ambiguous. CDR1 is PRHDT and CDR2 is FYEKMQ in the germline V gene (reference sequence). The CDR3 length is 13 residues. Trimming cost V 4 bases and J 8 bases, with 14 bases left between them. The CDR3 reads CASSSDWVGEAFF. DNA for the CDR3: TGTGCCAGCAGCTCCGACTGGGTAGGGGAAGCTTTCTTT. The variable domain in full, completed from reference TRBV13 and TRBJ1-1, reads AAGVIQSPRHLIKEKRETATLKCYPIPRHDTVYWYQQGPGQDPQFLISFYEKMQSDKGSIPDRFSAQQFSDYHSELNMSSLELGDSALYFCASSSDWVGEAFFGQGTRLTVV.

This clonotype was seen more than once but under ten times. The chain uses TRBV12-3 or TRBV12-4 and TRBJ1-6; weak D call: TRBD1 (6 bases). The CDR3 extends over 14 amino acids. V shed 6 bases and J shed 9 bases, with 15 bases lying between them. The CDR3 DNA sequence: TGTGCCAGCAGCCCCCGTGGGGGCAGTTCACCCCTCCACTTT. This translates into CASSPRGGSSPLHF.

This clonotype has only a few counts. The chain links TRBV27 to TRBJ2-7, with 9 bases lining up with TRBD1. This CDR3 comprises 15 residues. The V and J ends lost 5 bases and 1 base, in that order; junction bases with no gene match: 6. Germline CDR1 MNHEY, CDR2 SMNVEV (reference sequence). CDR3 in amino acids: CASSPGTGRSYEQYF. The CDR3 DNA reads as TGTGCCAGCAGTCCGGGGACAGGGAGGTCCTACGAGCAGTACTTC.

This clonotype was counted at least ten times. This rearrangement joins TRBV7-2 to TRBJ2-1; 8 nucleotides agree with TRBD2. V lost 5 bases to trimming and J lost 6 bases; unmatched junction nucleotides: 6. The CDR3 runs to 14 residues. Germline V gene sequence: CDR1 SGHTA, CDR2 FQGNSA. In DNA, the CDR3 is TGTGCCAGCAGCCCCGGGGGGGCCATCAATGAGCAGTTCTTC. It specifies CASSPGGAINEQFF. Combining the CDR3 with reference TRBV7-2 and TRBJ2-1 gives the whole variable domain GAGVSQSPSNKVTEKGKDVELRCDPISGHTALYWYRQSLGQGLEFLIYFQGNSAPDKSGLPSDRFSAERTGGSVSTLTIQRTQQEDSAVYLCASSPGGAINEQFFGPGTRLTVL.

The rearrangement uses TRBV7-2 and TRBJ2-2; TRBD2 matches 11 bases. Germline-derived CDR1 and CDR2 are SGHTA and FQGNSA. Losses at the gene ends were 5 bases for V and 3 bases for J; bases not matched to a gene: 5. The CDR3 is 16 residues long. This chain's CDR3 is CASSLTSGTYTGELFF. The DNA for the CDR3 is TGTGCCAGCAGCCTGACTAGCGGGACGTACACCGGGGAGCTGTTTTTT.

CDR3 nucleotide sequence: TGTGCCAGCAGCCCACTGAGAGGCGAGCAGTACTTC. It specifies CASSPLRGEQYF. The gene calls are TRBV27 and TRBJ2-7; no definite D call. This CDR3 has 12 amino acids. V was cut by 6 bases and J by 6 bases, with 12 bases left in between. From germline, CDR1 is MNHEY and CDR2 SMNVEV (reference sequence).

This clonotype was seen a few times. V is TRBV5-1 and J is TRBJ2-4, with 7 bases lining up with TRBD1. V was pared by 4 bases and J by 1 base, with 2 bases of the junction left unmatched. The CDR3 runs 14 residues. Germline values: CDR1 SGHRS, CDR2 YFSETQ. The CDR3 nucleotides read TGCGCCAGCAGCGCGGACAGGGCCAAAAACATTCAGTACTTC. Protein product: CASSADRAKNIQYF.

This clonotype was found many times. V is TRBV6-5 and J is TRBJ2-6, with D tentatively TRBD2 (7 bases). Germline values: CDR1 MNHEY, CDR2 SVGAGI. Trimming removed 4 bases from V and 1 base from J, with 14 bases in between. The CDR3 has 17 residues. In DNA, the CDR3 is TGTGCCAGCAGTTCGGGGGGACAACCATCTGGGGCCAACGTCCTGACTTTC. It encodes CASSSGGQPSGANVLTF.

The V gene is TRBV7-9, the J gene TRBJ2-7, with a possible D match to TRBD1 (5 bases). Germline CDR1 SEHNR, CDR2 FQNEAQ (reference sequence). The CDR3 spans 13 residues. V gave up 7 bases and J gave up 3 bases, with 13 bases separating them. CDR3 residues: CASTQQARYEQYF. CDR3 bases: TGTGCCAGCACGCAACAGGCGCGCTACGAGCAGTACTTC.

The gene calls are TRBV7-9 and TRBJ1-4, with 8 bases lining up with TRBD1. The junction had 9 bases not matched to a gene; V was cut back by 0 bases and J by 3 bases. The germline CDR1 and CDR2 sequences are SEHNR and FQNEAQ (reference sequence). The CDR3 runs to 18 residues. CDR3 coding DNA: TGTGCCAGCAGCTTAGCGTATGGACAGGGTATGGCTAATGAAAAACTGTTTTTT. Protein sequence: CASSLAYGQGMANEKLFF.

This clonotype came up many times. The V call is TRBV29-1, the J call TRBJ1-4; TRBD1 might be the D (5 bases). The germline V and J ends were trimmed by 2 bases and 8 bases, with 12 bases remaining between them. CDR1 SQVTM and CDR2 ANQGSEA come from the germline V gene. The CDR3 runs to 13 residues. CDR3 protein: CSVETGGGEKLFF. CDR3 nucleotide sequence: TGCAGCGTTGAAACCGGGGGTGGCGAAAAACTGTTTTTT.

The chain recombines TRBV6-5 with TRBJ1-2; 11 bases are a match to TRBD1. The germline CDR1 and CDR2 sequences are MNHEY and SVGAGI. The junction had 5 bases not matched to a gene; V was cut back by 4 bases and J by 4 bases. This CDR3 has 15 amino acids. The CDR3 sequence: CASSLGQGVFYGYTF. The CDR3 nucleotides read TGTGCCAGCAGTTTGGGACAGGGGGTTTTCTATGGCTACACCTTC.

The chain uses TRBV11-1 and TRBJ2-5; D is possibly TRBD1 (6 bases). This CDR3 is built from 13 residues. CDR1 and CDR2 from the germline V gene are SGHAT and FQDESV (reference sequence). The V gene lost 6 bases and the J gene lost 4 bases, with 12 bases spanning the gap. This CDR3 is CASRITGLETQYF. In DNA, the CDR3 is TGTGCCAGCAGGATTACAGGGTTAGAGACCCAGTACTTC.

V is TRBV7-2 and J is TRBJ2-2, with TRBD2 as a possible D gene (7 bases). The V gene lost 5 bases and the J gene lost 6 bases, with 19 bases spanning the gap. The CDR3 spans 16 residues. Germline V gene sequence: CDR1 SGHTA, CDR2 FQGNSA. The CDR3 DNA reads TGTGCCAGCAGCCCGACACGGAGGGGGAGGGCCGGGGAGCTGTTTTTT. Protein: CASSPTRRGRAGELFF.